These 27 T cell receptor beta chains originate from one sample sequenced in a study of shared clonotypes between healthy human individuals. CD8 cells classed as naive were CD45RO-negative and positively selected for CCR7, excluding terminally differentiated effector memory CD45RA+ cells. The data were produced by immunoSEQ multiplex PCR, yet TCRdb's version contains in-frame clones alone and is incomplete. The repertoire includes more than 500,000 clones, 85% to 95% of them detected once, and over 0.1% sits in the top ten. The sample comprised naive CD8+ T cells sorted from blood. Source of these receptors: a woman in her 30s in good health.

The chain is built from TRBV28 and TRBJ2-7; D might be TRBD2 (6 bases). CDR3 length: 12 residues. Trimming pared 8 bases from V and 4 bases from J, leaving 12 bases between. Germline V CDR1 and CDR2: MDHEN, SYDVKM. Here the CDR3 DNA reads TGTGCCAGCTGTGAGGGGAGGTACGAGCAGTACTTC. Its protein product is CASCEGRYEQYF.

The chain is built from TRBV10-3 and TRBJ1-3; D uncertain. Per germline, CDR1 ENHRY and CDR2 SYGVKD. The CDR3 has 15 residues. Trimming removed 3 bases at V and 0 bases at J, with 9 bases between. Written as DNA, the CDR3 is TGTGCCATCAGTGAATGGCAGAGCTCTGGAAACACCATATATTTT. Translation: CAISEWQSSGNTIYF.

The CDR3 reads CASSLKGASPYNEQFF. The CDR3 nucleotides are TGTGCCAGCAGTTTAAAAGGGGCCAGCCCCTACAATGAGCAGTTCTTC. This rearrangement joins TRBV28 to TRBJ2-1, with D tentatively TRBD1 (5 bases). In germline, CDR1 is MDHEN, CDR2 SYDVKM. This CDR3 is 16 amino acids long. The V gene lost 2 bases and the J gene lost 2 bases, with 13 bases spanning the gap.

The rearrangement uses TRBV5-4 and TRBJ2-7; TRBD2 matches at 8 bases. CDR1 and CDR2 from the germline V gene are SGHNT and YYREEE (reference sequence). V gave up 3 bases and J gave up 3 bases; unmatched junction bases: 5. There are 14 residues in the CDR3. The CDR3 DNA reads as TGTGCCAGCAGCTCGGGACTAGAGTACTACGAGCAGTACTTC. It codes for CASSSGLEYYEQYF. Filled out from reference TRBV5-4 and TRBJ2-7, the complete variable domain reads ETGVTQSPTHLIKTRGQQVTLRCSSQSGHNTVSWYQQALGQGPQFIFQYYREEENGRGNFPPRFSGLQFPNYSSELNVNALELDDSALYLCASSSGLEYYEQYFGPGTRLTVT.

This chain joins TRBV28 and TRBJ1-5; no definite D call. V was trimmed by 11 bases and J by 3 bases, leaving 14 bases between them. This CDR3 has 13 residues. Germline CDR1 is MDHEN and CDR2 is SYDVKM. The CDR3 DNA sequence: TGTGCCTCAAAGAGGACGGACAATCAGCCCCAGCATTTT. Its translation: CASKRTDNQPQHF.

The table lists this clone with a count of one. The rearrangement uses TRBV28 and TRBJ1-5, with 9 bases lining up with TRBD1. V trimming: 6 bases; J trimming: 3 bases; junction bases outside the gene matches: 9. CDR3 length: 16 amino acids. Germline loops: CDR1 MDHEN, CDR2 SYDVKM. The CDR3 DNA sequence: TGTGCCAGCAGGGGGACAGGGATCTCCCCCAATCAGCCCCAGCATTTT. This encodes CASRGTGISPNQPQHF.

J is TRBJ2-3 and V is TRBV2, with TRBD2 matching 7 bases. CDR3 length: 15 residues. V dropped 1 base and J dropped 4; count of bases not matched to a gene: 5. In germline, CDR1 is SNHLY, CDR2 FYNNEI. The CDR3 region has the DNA TGTGCCAGCAGTGAAGGCCGGGGGGTTTCAGATACGCAGTATTTT. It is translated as CASSEGRGVSDTQYF.

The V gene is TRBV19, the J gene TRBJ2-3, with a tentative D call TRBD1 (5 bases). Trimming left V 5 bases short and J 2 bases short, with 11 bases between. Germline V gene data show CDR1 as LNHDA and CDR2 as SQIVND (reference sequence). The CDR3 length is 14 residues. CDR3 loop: CASSLAGSTDTQYF. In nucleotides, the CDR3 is TGTGCCAGTAGTTTGGCAGGGTCCACAGATACGCAGTATTTT.

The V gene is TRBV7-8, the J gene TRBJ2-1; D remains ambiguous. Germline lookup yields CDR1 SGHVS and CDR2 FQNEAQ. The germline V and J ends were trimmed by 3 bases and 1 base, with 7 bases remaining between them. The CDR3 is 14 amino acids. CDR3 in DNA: TGTGCCAGCAGCTTGATCCGTTCCTACAATGAGCAGTTCTTC. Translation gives CASSLIRSYNEQFF.

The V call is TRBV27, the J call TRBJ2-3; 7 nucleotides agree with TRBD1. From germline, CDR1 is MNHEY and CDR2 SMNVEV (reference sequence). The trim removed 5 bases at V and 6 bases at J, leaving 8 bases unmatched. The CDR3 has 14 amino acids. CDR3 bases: TGTGCCAGCAGTAGGACAGGCGCGTCGGATACGCAGTATTTT. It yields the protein CASSRTGASDTQYF.

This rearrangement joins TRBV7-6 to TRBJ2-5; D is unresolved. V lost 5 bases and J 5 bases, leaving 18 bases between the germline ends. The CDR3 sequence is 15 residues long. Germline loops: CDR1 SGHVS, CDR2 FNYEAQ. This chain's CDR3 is CASSTTPGFSETQYF. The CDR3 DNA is TGTGCCAGCAGCACCACCCCCGGATTCTCGGAGACCCAGTACTTC.

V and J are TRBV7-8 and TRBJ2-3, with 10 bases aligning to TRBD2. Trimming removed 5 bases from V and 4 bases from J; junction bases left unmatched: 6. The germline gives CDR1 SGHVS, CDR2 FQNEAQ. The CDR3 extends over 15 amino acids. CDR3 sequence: CASSPRAGGADTQYF. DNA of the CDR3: TGTGCCAGCAGCCCCAGAGCGGGAGGGGCAGATACGCAGTATTTT.

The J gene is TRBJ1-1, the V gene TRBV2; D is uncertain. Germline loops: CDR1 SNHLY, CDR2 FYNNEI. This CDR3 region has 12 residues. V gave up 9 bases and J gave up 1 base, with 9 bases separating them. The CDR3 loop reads CARGTSNTEAFF. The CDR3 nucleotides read TGTGCCAGAGGAACATCGAACACTGAAGCTTTCTTT.

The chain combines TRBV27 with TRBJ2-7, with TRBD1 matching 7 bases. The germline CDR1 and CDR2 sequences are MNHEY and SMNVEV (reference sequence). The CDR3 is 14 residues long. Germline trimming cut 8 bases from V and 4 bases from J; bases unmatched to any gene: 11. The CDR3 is CASCLKDRWYEQYF. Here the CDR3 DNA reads TGTGCCAGCTGCTTAAAGGACAGGTGGTACGAGCAGTACTTC.

The CDR3 DNA reads TGCAGTGCTAGCCTGAACAATGAGCAGTTCTTC. This translates into CSASLNNEQFF. This chain links TRBV20-1 with TRBJ2-1, with unresolved D. The germline V gene has CDR1 DFQATT and CDR2 SNEGSKA (reference sequence). Trimming removed 3 bases at V and 5 bases at J, with 5 bases between. CDR3 size: 11 residues.

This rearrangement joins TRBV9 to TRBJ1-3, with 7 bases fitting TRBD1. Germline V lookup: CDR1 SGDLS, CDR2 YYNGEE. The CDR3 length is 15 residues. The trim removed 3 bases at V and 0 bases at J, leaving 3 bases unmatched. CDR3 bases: TGTGCCAGCAGCGAGGACAGGAGCTCTGGAAACACCATATATTTT. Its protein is CASSEDRSSGNTIYF.

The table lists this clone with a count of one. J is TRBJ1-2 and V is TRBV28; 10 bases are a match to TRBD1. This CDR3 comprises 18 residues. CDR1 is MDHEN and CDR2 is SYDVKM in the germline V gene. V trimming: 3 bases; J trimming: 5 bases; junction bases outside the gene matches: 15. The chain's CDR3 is CASSFRPLFGQGDYGYTF. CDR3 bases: TGTGCCAGCAGTTTCCGTCCTCTTTTTGGACAGGGGGATTATGGCTACACCTTC.

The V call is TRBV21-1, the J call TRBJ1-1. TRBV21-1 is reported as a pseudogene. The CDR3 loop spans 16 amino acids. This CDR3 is CASSKEGAGKNTEAFF. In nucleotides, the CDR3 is TGTGCCAGCAGCAAAGAGGGTGCAGGAAAGAACACTGAAGCTTTCTTT.

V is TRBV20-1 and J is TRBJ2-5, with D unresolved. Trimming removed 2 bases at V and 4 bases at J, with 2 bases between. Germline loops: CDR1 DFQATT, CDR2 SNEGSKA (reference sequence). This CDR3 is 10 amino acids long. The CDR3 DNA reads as TGCAGTGCTAGATTAGAGACCCAGTACTTC. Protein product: CSARLETQYF.

This CDR3 reads CASSGGGNNEKLFF. In DNA form, the CDR3 reads TGTGCCAGCAGCGGAGGGGGTAATAATGAAAAACTGTTTTTT. This chain links TRBV9 with TRBJ1-4, with D perhaps TRBD1 (6 bases). This CDR3 is built from 14 residues. The V gene lost 3 bases and the J gene lost 4 bases, with 10 bases spanning the gap. CDR1 and CDR2 (germline): SGDLS, YYNGEE.

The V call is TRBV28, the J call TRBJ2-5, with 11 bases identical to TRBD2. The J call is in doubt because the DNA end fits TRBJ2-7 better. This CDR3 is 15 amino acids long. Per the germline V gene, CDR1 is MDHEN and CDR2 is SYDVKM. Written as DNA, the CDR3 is TGTGCCAGCAGTTTAACTAGCGGGAGCGGATACGAGCAGTACTTC. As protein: CASSLTSGSGYEQYF.

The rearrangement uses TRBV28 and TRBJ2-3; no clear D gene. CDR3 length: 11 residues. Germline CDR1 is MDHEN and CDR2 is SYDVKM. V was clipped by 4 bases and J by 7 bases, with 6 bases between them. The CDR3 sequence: CASSSRNTQYF. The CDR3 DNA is TGTGCCAGCAGTTCTAGAAATACGCAGTATTTT.

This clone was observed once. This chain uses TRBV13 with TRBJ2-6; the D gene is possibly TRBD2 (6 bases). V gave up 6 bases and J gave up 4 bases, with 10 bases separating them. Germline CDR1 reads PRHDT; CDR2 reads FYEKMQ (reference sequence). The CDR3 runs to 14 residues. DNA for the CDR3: TGTGCCAGCAGGCTAGCGACCGGGGCCAACGTCCTGACTTTC. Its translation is CASRLATGANVLTF.

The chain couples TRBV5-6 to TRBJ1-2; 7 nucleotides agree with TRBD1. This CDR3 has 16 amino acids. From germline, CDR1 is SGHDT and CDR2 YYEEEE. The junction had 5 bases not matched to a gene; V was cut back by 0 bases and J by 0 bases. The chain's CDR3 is CASSLEGALANYGYTF. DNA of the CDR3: TGTGCCAGCAGCTTGGAGGGGGCGTTGGCTAACTATGGCTACACCTTC.

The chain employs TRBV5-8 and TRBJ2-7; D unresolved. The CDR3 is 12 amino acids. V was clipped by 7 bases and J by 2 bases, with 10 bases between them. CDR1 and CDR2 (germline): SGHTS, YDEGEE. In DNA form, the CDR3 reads TGTGCCAGCGTCACTCCCGCCTACGAGCAGTACTTC. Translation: CASVTPAYEQYF.

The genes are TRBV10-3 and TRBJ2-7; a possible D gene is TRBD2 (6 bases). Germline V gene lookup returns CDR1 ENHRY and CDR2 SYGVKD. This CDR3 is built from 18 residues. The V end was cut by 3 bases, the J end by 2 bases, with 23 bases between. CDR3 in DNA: TGTGCCATCAGTGACCCTCCCCCGTATAGCGGACCTCCCTACGAGCAGTACTTC. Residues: CAISDPPPYSGPPYEQYF.

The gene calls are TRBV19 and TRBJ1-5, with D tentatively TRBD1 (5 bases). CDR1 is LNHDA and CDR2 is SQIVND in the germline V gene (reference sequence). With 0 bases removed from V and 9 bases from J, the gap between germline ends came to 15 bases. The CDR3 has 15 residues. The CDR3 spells CASSIDKDIGAPQHF. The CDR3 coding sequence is TGTGCCAGTAGTATAGATAAGGACATCGGAGCGCCCCAGCATTTT.